This entry lists 9 T cell receptor beta chains sequenced from one sample in a study of low-dose radiotherapy and immunotherapy resistance in tumors. The time point here: after trial treatment. Indicated treatment: LDRT plus nivolumab, ipilimumab, low-dose cyclophosphamide and aspirin (RACIN trial). TRAV- and TRBV-specific primers, spanning alpha and beta chains, primed first-strand cDNA. Over 20 PCR cycles, TCRs were amplified from a constant-region primer and V-primer adapter. Using its own MiXCR run on the reads, TCRdb lists one record per CDR3 protein. This table has around 60,000 distinct CDR3 sequences, 20% to 25% appearing once. The sample here was PBMCs, taken after low-dose radiotherapy plus immunotherapy. The source of these receptors is a male donor with prostate cancer.

This clonotype was seen ten or more times. The chain has TRBV7-3 and TRBJ1-1; possibly TRBD1 for D (6 bases). The germline V gene has CDR1 SGHTA and CDR2 FQGTGA. The CDR3 consists of 16 residues. Trimming shortened V by 2 bases and J by 5 bases, and 18 bases separated the two germline ends. This CDR3 is CASSLWAPGAGTEAFF. The CDR3 DNA sequence: TGTGCCAGCAGCTTATGGGCCCCGGGGGCTGGGACTGAAGCTTTCTTT.

Ten or more counts support this clonotype. The rearrangement joins TRBV28 to TRBJ2-1, with D perhaps TRBD2 (5 bases). This CDR3 region has 16 residues. The V end was cut by 6 bases, the J end by 4 bases, with 19 bases between. Per the germline V gene, CDR1 is MDHEN and CDR2 is SYDVKM. CDR3 sequence reads: CASSPNGITAYNEQFF. DNA for the CDR3: TGTGCCAGCAGCCCTAACGGGATTACAGCGTACAATGAGCAGTTCTTC.

This clonotype was counted many times. CDR3 loop: CASSQSRQGTKNIQYF. For the CDR3, the DNA is TGTGCCAGCAGCCAAAGTCGACAGGGAACCAAAAACATTCAGTACTTC. V gene TRBV5-4 combines with J gene TRBJ2-4; 7 nucleotides agree with TRBD1. The CDR3 extends over 16 amino acids. CDR1 and CDR2 (germline): SGHNT, YYREEE (reference sequence). V was clipped by 4 bases and J by 2 bases; unmatched bases: 9.

About this clonotype itself: A far larger clone differs by one base, so this is likely a read error. The J gene is TRBJ2-1, the V gene TRBV4-3; TRBD1 matches 9 bases. This CDR3 region has 15 residues. V was clipped by 4 bases and J by 13 bases; unmatched bases: 14. The germline V gene encodes CDR1 LGHNA and CDR2 YSLEER. In nucleotides, the CDR3 is TGCGCCAGCAGCCCGGGACAGGGAGTTCGAGAGACCCAGTTCTTC. Amino acids: CASSPGQGVRETQFF.

This clonotype was seen repeatedly, ten times or more. The chain joins TRBV6-4 to TRBJ2-3; 10 positions agree with TRBD1. Trimming cost V 6 bases and J 0 bases; bases outside gene matches: 3. The CDR3 length is 15 residues. Germline CDR1 is MRHNA and CDR2 is SNTAGT. The DNA for the CDR3 is TGTGCCAGCAGACCGGGACAGGGGAGCACAGATACGCAGTATTTT. This codes for CASRPGQGSTDTQYF.

This clonotype was recorded many times. The genes are TRBV20-1 and TRBJ1-2; D perhaps matches TRBD1 (6 bases). V was pared by 4 bases and J by 8 bases, with 20 bases between. Per the germline V gene, CDR1 is DFQATT and CDR2 is SNEGSKA (reference sequence). The length of the CDR3 is 14 residues. CDR3 sequence: CSATTLGGPGGYTF. The CDR3 nucleotides are TGCAGTGCTACGACCCTCGGGGGGCCAGGGGGCTACACCTTC.

Details on this clonotype: A far bigger clonotype differs at one base, so this is likely a read error. Written as DNA, the CDR3 is TGCAGCGAAGGGGACCGGGGGGGCGGGGAGCAGTACTTC. This translates into CSEGDRGGGEQYF. The gene calls are TRBV29-1 and TRBJ2-7, with 8 bases that match TRBD2. There are 13 residues in the CDR3. The germline gives CDR1 SQVTM, CDR2 ANQGSEA. Trimming cost V 7 bases and J 7 bases; bases outside gene matches: 12.

This clonotype has ten or more counts. CDR3 residues: CASSLAVGKYNEQFF. The CDR3 bases are TGTGCCAGCAGCTTAGCGGTCGGAAAATACAATGAGCAGTTCTTC. The chain employs TRBV7-8 and TRBJ2-1; D is unresolved. V lost 0 bases and J lost 4, with 10 bases in between. This CDR3 contains 15 residues. Germline loops: CDR1 SGHVS, CDR2 FQNEAQ. Full variable domain (remainder filled in from reference TRBV7-8 and TRBJ2-1): GAGVSQSPRYKVAKRGQDVALRCDPISGHVSLFWYQQALGQGPEFLTYFQNEAQLDKSGLPSDRFFAERPEGSVSTLKIQRTQQEDSAVYLCASSLAVGKYNEQFFGPGTRLTVL.

In its sample, this clonotype was seen many times. The chain links TRBV6-2 or TRBV6-3 to TRBJ1-1; 7 bases are shared with TRBD1. The V and J ends lost 7 bases and 5 bases, in that order; junction bases with no gene match: 10. The CDR3 is 14 amino acids. Germline loops: CDR1 MNHEY, CDR2 SVGEGT. This CDR3 reads CASNQGGKGTEAFF. The CDR3 DNA follows: TGTGCCAGCAACCAAGGGGGCAAAGGAACTGAAGCTTTCTTT.